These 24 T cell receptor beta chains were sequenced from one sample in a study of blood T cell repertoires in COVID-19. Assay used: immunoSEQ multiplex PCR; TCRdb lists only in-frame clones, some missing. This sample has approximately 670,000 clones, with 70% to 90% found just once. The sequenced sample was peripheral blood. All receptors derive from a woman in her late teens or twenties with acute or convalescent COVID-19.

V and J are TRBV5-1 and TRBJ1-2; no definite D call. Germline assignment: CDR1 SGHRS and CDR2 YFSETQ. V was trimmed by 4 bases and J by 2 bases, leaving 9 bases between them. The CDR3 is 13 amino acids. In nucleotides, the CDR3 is TGCGCCAGCAGCCCCGACACGAACTATGGCTACACCTTC. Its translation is CASSPDTNYGYTF.

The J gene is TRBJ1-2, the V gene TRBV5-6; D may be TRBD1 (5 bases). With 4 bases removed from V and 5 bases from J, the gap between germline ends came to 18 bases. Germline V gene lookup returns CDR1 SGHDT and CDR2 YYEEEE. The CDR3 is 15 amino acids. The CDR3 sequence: CASSLSPTALYGYTF. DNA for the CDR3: TGTGCCAGCAGCCTTTCACCGACAGCCTTATATGGCTACACCTTC.

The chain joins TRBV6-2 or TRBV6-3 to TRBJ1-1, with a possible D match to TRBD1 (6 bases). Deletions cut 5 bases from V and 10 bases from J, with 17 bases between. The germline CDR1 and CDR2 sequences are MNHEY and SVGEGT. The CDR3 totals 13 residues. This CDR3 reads CASSPGVRVTAFF. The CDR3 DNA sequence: TGTGCCAGCAGTCCAGGGGTCAGGGTCACAGCTTTCTTT.

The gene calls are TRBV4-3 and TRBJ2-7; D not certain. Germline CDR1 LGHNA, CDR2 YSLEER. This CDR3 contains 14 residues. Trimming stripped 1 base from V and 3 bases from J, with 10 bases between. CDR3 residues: CASSQALLGYEQYF. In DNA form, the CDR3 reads TGCGCCAGCAGCCAAGCCTTACTTGGCTACGAGCAGTACTTC.

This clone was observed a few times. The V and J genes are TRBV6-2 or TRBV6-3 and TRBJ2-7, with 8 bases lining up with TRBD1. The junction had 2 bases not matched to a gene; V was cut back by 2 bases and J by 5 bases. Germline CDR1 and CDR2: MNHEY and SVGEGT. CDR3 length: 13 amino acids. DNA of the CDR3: TGTGCCAGCAGTTACGAGGACAGGGACGAGCAGTACTTC. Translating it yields CASSYEDRDEQYF.

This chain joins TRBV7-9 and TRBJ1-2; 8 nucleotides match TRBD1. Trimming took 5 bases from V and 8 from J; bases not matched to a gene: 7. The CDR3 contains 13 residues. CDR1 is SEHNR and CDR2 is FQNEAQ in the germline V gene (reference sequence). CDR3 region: CASSNAAGGGYTF. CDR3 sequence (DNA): TGTGCCAGCAGCAATGCTGCAGGGGGCGGCTACACCTTC.

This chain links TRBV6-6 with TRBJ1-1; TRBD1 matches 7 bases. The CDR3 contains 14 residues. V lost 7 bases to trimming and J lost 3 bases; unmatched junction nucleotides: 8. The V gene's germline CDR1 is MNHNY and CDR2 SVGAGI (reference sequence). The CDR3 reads CASNEQGWDTEAFF. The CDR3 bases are TGTGCCAGCAACGAACAGGGGTGGGACACTGAAGCTTTCTTT.

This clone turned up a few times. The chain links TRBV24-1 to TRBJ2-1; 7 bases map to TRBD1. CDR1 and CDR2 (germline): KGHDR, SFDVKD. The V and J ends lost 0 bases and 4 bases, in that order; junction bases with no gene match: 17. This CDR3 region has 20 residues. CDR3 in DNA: TGTGCCACCAGTGATTTGATGGGGGCCCCGGAGACAGGGTCATACAATGAGCAGTTCTTC. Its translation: CATSDLMGAPETGSYNEQFF.

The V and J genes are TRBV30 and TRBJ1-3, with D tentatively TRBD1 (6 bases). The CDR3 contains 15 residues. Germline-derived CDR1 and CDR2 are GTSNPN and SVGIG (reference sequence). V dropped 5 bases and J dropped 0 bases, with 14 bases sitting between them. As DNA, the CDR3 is TGTGCCTGGCAGTTGACAGGTCGCTCTGGAAACACCATATATTTT. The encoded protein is CAWQLTGRSGNTIYF.

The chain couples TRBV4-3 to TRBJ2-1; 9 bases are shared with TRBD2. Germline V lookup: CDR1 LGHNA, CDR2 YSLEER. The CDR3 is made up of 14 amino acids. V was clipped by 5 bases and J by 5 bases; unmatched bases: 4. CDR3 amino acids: CASSNSGGNNEQFF. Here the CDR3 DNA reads TGCGCCAGCAGCAATAGCGGGGGAAACAATGAGCAGTTCTTC.

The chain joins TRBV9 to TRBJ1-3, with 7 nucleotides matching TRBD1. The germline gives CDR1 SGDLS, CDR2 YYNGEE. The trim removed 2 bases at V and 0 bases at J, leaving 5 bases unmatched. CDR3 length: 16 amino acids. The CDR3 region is CASSVRGALSGNTIYF. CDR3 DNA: TGTGCCAGCAGCGTCAGGGGGGCCCTCTCTGGAAACACCATATATTTT.

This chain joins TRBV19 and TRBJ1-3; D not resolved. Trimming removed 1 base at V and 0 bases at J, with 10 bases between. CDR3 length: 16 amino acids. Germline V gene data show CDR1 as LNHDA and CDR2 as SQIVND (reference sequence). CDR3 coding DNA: TGTGCCAGTAGTATAGCGGAGTCTGACTCTGGAAACACCATATATTTT. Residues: CASSIAESDSGNTIYF.

CDR3 region: CASSSGQGAFNEQFF. CDR3 sequence (DNA): TGTGCCAGCTCATCCGGACAGGGGGCTTTCAATGAGCAGTTCTTC. This chain connects TRBV18 to TRBJ2-1, with 11 positions matching TRBD1. The germline CDR1 and CDR2 sequences are KGHSH and LQKENI. The CDR3 is 15 amino acids. V gave up 5 bases and J gave up 6 bases; unmatched junction bases: 6.

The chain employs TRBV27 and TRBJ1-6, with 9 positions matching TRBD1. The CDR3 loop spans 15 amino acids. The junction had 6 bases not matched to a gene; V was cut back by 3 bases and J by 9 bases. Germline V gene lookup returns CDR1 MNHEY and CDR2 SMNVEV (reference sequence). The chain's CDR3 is CASSLGTGWGSPLHF. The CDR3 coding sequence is TGTGCCAGCAGTTTGGGGACAGGGTGGGGTTCACCCCTCCACTTT.

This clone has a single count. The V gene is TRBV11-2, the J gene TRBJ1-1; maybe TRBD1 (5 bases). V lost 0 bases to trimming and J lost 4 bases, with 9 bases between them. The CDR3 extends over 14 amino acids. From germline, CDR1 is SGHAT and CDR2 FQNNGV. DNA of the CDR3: TGTGCCAGCAGCTTAGACGGGACTAGCACTGAAGCTTTCTTT. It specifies CASSLDGTSTEAFF.

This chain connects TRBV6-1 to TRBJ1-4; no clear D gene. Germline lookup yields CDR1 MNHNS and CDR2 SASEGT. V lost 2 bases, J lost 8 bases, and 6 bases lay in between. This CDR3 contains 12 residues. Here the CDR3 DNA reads TGTGCCAGCAGTGAACTGGAGGAAAAACTGTTTTTT. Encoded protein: CASSELEEKLFF.

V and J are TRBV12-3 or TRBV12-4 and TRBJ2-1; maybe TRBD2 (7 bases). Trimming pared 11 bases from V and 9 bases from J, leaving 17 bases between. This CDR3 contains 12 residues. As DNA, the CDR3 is TGTGCCGGGGGGGCGGGAGCTGGTGAGCAGTTCTTC. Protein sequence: CAGGAGAGEQFF.

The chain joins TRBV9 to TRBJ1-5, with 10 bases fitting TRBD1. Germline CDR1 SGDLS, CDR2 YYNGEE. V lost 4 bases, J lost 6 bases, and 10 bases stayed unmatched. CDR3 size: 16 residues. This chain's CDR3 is CASSPRDRGHGQPQHF. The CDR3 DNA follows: TGTGCCAGCAGCCCCCGGGACAGGGGCCATGGTCAGCCCCAGCATTTT.

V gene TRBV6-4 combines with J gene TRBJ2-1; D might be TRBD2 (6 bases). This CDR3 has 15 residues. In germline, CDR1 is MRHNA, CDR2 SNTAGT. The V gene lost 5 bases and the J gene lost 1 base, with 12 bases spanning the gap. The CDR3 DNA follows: TGTGCCAGCAGTAATTCGGGACTGTCCTACAATGAGCAGTTCTTC. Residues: CASSNSGLSYNEQFF.

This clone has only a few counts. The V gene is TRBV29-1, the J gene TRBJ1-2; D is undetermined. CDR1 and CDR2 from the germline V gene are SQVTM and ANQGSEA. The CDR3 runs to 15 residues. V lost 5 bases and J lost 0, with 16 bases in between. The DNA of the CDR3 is TGCAGCGTTTACCTCCGGGTGGAGACTAACTATGGCTACACCTTC. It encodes CSVYLRVETNYGYTF.

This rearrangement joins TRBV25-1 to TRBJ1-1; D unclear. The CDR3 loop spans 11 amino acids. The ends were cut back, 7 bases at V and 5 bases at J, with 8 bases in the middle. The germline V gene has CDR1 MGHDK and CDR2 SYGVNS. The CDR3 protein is CASKGETEAFF. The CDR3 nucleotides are TGTGCCAGCAAGGGAGAAACTGAAGCTTTCTTT.

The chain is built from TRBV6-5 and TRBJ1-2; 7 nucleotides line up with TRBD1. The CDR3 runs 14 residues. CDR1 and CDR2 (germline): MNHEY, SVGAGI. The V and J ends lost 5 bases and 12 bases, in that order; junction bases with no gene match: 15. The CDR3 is CASSPDRDRESDTF. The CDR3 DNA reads TGTGCCAGCAGTCCTGACCGTGACAGGGAGTCGGACACCTTC.

CDR3 in DNA: TGCAGTGCTGCAGGGTCCGGGGAGCTGTTTTTT. Encoded protein: CSAAGSGELFF. The chain links TRBV20-1 to TRBJ2-2; D is possibly TRBD1 (5 bases). The V end lost 5 bases, the J end lost 6 bases, and 7 bases lay between the germline ends. Germline V gives CDR1 DFQATT, CDR2 SNEGSKA (reference sequence). The CDR3 sequence is 11 residues long.

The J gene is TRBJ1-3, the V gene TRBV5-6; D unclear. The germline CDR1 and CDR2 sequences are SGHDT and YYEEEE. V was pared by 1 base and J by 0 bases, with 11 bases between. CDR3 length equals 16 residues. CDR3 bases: TGTGCCAGCAGCTTGTACGGCGGGAGCTCTGGAAACACCATATATTTT. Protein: CASSLYGGSSGNTIYF. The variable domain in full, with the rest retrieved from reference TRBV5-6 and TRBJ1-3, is DAGVTQSPTHLIKTRGQQVTLRCSPKSGHDTVSWYQQALGQGPQFIFQYYEEEERQRGNFPDRFSGHQFPNYSSELNVNALLLGDSALYLCASSLYGGSSGNTIYFGEGSWLTVV.